The rows below give T cell receptor beta chains drawn from one sample of a study of technical replicates of blood from several donors. Sequencing used immunoSEQ multiplex PCR; TCRdb keeps in-frame clones, though not all of them. The sample has 75,000 to 95,000 clones, less than 95% seen once; the top ten hold roughly 0.23%. The sample comprised T cells isolated from PBMCs. These receptors came from a human donor in good health. Both conserved end residues are trimmed from each CDR3.

length: 13; V: TRBV19; J: TRBJ1-5; CDR3: ASSQQGVGNQPQH
length: 13; V: TRBV5-5; J: TRBJ1-4; CDR3: ASSEGGTYHEKLF
length: 13; V: TRBV5-4; J: TRBJ2-5; CDR3: ASSLVGGGKETQY
length: 13; V: TRBV9; J: TRBJ1-2; CDR3: ASSPGGPANYGYT
length: 13; V: TRBV7-7; J: TRBJ2-7; CDR3: ASSFQGGPSYEQY
length: 14; V: TRBV13; J: TRBJ2-1; CDR3: ASRKRTGDATKSQF
length: 13; V: TRBV29-1; J: TRBJ2-5; CDR3: SVRTSVARHETQY
length: 14; V: TRBV2; J: TRBJ2-1; CDR3: ASSPNLAGGYNEQF
length: 12; V: TRBV19; J: TRBJ2-7; CDR3: ASSSVYRGAEQY
length: 12; V: TRBV27; J: TRBJ2-5; CDR3: ASSQRDRKETQY
length: 13; V: TRBV19; J: TRBJ2-1; CDR3: ASSIADPGYNEQF
length: 13; V: TRBV7-2; J: TRBJ1-5; CDR3: ASSLGIGGNQPQH
length: 14; V: TRBV5-1; J: TRBJ1-6; CDR3: ASSTGTGTGRAPLH
length: 14; V: TRBV10-3; J: TRBJ1-3; CDR3: AIFPGQGKAGNTIY
length: 14; V: TRBV7-9; J: TRBJ2-1; CDR3: ASSLGTVYLYNEQF
length: 11; V: TRBV6-1; J: TRBJ1-4; CDR3: ASSAQTNEKLF
length: 11; V: TRBV5-8; J: TRBJ1-5; CDR3: ASSLNRDQPQH
length: 10; V: TRBV7-9; J: TRBJ1-2; CDR3: ASSRGGYGYT
length: 11; V: TRBV5-5; J: TRBJ2-7; CDR3: ASEGAESYEQY
length: 11; V: TRBV5-4; J: TRBJ2-5; CDR3: ASSFGIRETQY
length: 14; V: TRBV7-9; J: TRBJ1-2; CDR3: ASSSVIPGQDYGYT
length: 15; V: TRBV18; J: TRBJ2-3; CDR3: ASSPVPPTSGTDTQY
length: 11; V: TRBV11-2; J: TRBJ2-6; CDR3: ASRQPGANVLT
length: 14; V: TRBV11-2; J: TRBJ1-1; CDR3: ASSPRLFQGGTEAF
length: 12; V: TRBV11-2; J: TRBJ2-7; CDR3: ASRYFSRGHEQY
length: 13; V: TRBV6-6; J: TRBJ2-1; CDR3: ASSYLGGSYNEQF
length: 11; V: TRBV5-1; J: TRBJ2-7; CDR3: ASSLEDRAQQY
length: 15; V: TRBV13; J: TRBJ2-7; CDR3: ASSSRTSRALGNEQY
length: 11; V: TRBV5-1; J: TRBJ2-5; CDR3: ASSFYIQETQY
length: 12; V: TRBV9; J: TRBJ1-6; CDR3: ASSVGQLNSPLH
length: 12; V: TRBV6-1; J: TRBJ1-1; CDR3: ASSESSRNTEAF
length: 14; V: TRBV6-6; J: TRBJ2-1; CDR3: ASSYVQLAGSDEQF
length: 13; V: TRBV7-9; J: TRBJ2-1; CDR3: ASTKGGGPNNEQF
length: 11; V: TRBV2; J: TRBJ2-7; CDR3: SLWDRGSYEQY
length: 12; V: TRBV28; J: TRBJ1-5; CDR3: ASRPTGFSQPQH
length: 13; V: TRBV27; J: TRBJ2-1; CDR3: ASSLLAGGWNEQF
length: 10; V: TRBV5-5; J: TRBJ2-3; CDR3: ASSLLTDTQY